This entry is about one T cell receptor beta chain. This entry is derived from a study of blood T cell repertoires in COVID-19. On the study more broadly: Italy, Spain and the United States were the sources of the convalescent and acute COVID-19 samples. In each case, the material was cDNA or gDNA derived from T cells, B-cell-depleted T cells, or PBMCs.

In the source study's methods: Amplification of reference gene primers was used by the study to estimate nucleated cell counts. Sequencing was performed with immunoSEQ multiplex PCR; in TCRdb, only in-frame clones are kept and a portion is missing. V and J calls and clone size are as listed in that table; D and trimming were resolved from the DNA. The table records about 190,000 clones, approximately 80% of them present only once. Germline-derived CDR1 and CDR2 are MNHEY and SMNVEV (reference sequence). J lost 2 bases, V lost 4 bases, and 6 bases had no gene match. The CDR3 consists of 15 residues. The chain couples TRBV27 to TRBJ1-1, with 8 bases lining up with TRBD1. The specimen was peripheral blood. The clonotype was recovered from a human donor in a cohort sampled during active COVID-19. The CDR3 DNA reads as TGTGCCAGCAGTTCCACAGGGGGTTATAACACTGAAGCTTTCTTT. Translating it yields CASSSTGGYNTEAFF.